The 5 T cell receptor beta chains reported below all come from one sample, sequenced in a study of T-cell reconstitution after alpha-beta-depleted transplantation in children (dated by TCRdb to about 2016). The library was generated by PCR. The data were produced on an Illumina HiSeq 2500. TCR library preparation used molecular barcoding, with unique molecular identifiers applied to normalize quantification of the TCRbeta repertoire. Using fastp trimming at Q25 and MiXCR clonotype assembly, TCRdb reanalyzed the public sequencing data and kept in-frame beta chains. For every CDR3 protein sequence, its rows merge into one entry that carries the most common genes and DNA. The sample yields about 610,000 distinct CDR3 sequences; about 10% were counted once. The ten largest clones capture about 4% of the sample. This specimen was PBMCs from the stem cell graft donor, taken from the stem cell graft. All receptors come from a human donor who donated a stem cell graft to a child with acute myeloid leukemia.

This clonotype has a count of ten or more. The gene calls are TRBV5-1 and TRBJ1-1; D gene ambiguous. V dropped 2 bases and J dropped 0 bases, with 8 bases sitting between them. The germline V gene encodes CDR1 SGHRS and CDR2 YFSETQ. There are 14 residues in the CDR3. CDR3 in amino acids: CASSFSSMNTEAFF. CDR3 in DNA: TGCGCCAGCAGCTTTTCAAGTATGAACACTGAAGCTTTCTTT. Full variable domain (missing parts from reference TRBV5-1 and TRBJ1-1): KAGVTQTPRYLIKTRGQQVTLSCSPISGHRSVSWYQQTPGQGLQFLFEYFSETQRNKGNFPGRFSGRQFSNSRSEMNVSTLELGDSALYLCASSFSSMNTEAFFGQGTRLTVV.

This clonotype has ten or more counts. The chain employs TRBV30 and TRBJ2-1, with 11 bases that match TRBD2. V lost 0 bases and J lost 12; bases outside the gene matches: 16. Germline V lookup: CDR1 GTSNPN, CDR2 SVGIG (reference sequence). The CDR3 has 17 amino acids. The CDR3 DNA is TGTGCCTGGAGTGTTAAAGGGAAACTAGCGGGGGAGTTCGGGCAGTTCTTC. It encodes CAWSVKGKLAGEFGQFF.

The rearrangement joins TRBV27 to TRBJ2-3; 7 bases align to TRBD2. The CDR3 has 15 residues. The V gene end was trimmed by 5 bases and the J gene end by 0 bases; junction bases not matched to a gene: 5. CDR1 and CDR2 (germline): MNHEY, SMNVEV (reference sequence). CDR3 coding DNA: TGTGCCAGCAGTCCTATGGGAGGGAGCACAGATACGCAGTATTTT. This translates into CASSPMGGSTDTQYF.

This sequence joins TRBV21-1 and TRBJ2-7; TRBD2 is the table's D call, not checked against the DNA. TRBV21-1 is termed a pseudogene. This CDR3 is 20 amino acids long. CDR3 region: CASSNPPGTSGRLPTYEQYF. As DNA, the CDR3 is TGTGCCAGCAGCAATCCTCCCGGGACTAGCGGGCGCTTGCCCACCTACGAGCAGTACTTC.

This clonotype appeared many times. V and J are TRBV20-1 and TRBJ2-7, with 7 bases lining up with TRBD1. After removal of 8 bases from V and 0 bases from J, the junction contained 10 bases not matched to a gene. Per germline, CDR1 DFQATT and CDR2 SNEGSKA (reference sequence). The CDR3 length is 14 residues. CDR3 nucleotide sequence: TGCAGTCCTTACGGACAGGTCGGCTCCTACGAGCAGTACTTC. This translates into CSPYGQVGSYEQYF.